Shown below are 29 T cell receptor beta chains from a single sample sequenced in a study of immune evolution from preneoplasia to lung adenocarcinoma (dated by TCRdb to the early 2020s). Library creation used the immunoSEQ multiplex PCR assay. TCRdb provides this immuneACCESS table in a form limited to in-frame rearrangements. Some clones are lacking; in checked studies, under half of them reflect an unresolved V gene, and why the rest are absent is not known. In all, the sample holds 7,000 or so clones, and 65% to 85% of those were seen once. The ten largest clones capture 18% of the sample. Input material: FFPE adjacent normal lung tissue. These TCRs come from a person aged 65 to 85 with lung adenocarcinoma.

The rearrangement uses TRBV5-4 and TRBJ2-3, with no clear D. The CDR3 sequence is 13 residues long. Looked up from germline, CDR1 is SGHNT and CDR2 is YYREEE (reference sequence). Trimming stripped 2 bases from V and 1 base from J, with 5 bases between. The CDR3 DNA reads TGTGCCAGCAGCTTAGACCGCACAGATACGCAGTATTTT. Its translation is CASSLDRTDTQYF.

The chain links TRBV11-3 to TRBJ2-1; TRBD1 is a possible D gene (6 bases). Between the trimmed V and J ends, which lost 4 bases and 1 base, there was a span of 11 bases. The germline V gene encodes CDR1 SGHNT and CDR2 YENEEA. The CDR3 length is 15 residues. The chain's CDR3 is CASSSGRGSYNEQFF. CDR3 bases: TGTGCCAGCAGCTCGGGCAGGGGATCCTACAATGAGCAGTTCTTC.

The chain couples TRBV27 to TRBJ1-2, with 8 bases identical to TRBD1. The J segment lost 8 bases and the V segment lost 5 bases, leaving 10 bases of the junction unmatched. CDR1 and CDR2 (germline): MNHEY, SMNVEV (reference sequence). The CDR3 runs 14 residues. This CDR3 reads CASSPGQGRRGYTF. The CDR3 DNA follows: TGTGCCAGCAGTCCCGGACAGGGCCGAAGAGGCTACACCTTC.

This chain uses TRBV2 with TRBJ1-4; tentative D call: TRBD1 (6 bases). The CDR3 loop spans 14 amino acids. V lost 7 bases to trimming and J lost 7 bases, with 16 bases between them. Germline values: CDR1 SNHLY, CDR2 FYNNEI. CDR3 sequence (DNA): TGTGCCAGCACTACGGACAGAACGGCTGAAAAACTGTTTTTT. Its protein is CASTTDRTAEKLFF. Full variable domain (missing parts from reference TRBV2 and TRBJ1-4): EPEVTQTPSHQVTQMGQEVILRCVPISNHLYFYWYRQILGQKVEFLVSFYNNEISEKSEIFDDQFSVERPDGSNFTLKIRSTKLEDSAMYFCASTTDRTAEKLFFGSGTQLSVL.

The CDR3 here is CASVPGQGAYEQYF. Here the CDR3 DNA reads TGTGCCAGCGTTCCGGGACAGGGGGCCTACGAGCAGTACTTC. The chain combines TRBV6-1 with TRBJ2-7; TRBD1 aligns across 11 bases. V dropped 8 bases and J dropped 2; count of bases not matched to a gene: 5. The CDR3 has 14 amino acids. Germline V gene data show CDR1 as MNHNS and CDR2 as SASEGT.

The chain joins TRBV30 to TRBJ1-2, with D hard to call. Per germline, CDR1 GTSNPN and CDR2 SVGIG (reference sequence). The ends were cut back, 2 bases at V and 4 bases at J, with 8 bases in the middle. The CDR3 is made up of 12 amino acids. DNA for the CDR3: TGTGCCTGGAGTCCCGACCTCTATGGCTACACCTTC. Residues: CAWSPDLYGYTF. The full variable domain, with the rest looked up from reference TRBV30 and TRBJ1-2, is SQTIHQWPATLVQPVGSPLSLECTVEGTSNPNLYWYRQAAGRGLQLLFYSVGIGQISSEVPQNLSASRPQDRQFILSSKKLLLSDSGFYLCAWSPDLYGYTFGSGTRLTVV.

V usage is TRBV27 and J usage is TRBJ2-7, with D possibly being TRBD2 (5 bases). Germline V CDR1 and CDR2: MNHEY, SMNVEV (reference sequence). V lost 3 bases and J 3 bases, leaving 9 bases between the germline ends. The CDR3 extends over 13 amino acids. DNA of the CDR3: TGTGCCAGCAGTTTGGCTAGCAACTACGAGCAGTACTTC. Amino acid sequence: CASSLASNYEQYF.

V gene TRBV2 combines with J gene TRBJ1-1; weak D call: TRBD1 (6 bases). The germline V gene has CDR1 SNHLY and CDR2 FYNNEI. The V end was cut by 6 bases, the J end by 1 base, with 9 bases between. This CDR3 is built from 13 residues. The DNA of the CDR3 is TGTGCCAGCAGCGGACAGAGGAACACTGAAGCTTTCTTT. The encoded protein is CASSGQRNTEAFF.

The sample holds one count of this clone. V and J are TRBV28 and TRBJ1-5; D is ambiguous. Trimming took 2 bases from V and 0 from J, leaving 11 bases between them. The germline gives CDR1 MDHEN, CDR2 SYDVKM. CDR3 length: 16 amino acids. The CDR3 nucleotides read TGTGCCAGCAGTTTAATGGGCGGATATAGCAATCAGCCCCAGCATTTT. Translating gives CASSLMGGYSNQPQHF.

This clone was observed a handful of times. The CDR3 sequence is CASSQHVGAVGAFF. CDR3 nucleotides: TGTGCCAGCAGCCAACATGTGGGAGCCGTGGGAGCTTTCTTT. The chain recombines TRBV14 with TRBJ1-1; D is unresolved. The CDR3 is 14 amino acids. The ends were cut back, 2 bases at V and 10 bases at J, with 17 bases in the middle. Germline CDR1 SGHDN, CDR2 FVKESK.

The chain uses TRBV5-1 and TRBJ1-6; D is uncertain. The V end lost 2 bases, the J end lost 7 bases, and 4 bases lay between the germline ends. There are 12 residues in the CDR3. Germline CDR1 and CDR2: SGHRS and YFSETQ. In DNA, the CDR3 is TGCGCCAGCAGCTTTTCAAATTCACCCCTCCACTTT. Encoded protein: CASSFSNSPLHF.

The CDR3 bases are TGTGCCAGCAGCTTAGATTTAGCGGGGGGACGGGAGACCCAGTACTTC. This encodes CASSLDLAGGRETQYF. This chain connects TRBV7-8 to TRBJ2-5; 10 bases are shared with TRBD2. Germline CDR1 SGHVS, CDR2 FQNEAQ. The CDR3 spans 16 residues. V lost 1 base to trimming and J lost 5 bases; unmatched junction nucleotides: 7.

This clone has only a few counts. The rearrangement links TRBV29-1 to TRBJ2-2; 7 bases fit TRBD1. The V segment lost 5 bases and the J segment 6 bases; nucleotides outside the gene matches: 15. The length of the CDR3 is 16 residues. Per germline, CDR1 SQVTM and CDR2 ANQGSEA. CDR3: CSVLTGPSGRPGELFF. The CDR3, as DNA: TGCAGCGTTCTGACAGGGCCGTCCGGTCGACCCGGGGAGCTGTTTTTT.

V usage is TRBV4-1 and J usage is TRBJ1-6; D is ambiguous. The CDR3 has 17 residues. The V and J ends lost 0 bases and 6 bases respectively, with 15 bases between them. Germline lookup yields CDR1 MGHRA and CDR2 YSYEKL. This CDR3 reads CASSQDSRGLFNSPLHF. For the CDR3, the DNA is TGCGCCAGCAGCCAAGATAGCCGAGGCCTTTTTAATTCACCCCTCCACTTT.

The CDR3 DNA is TGTGCCCTGAACGCTGGACAGAAACACACTGAAGCTTTCTTT. Its translation: CALNAGQKHTEAFF. This chain links TRBV30 with TRBJ1-1; TRBD1 is a possible D gene (6 bases). Trimming took 8 bases from V and 3 from J, leaving 19 bases between them. The CDR3 runs 14 residues. Germline V lookup: CDR1 GTSNPN, CDR2 SVGIG (reference sequence).

This chain connects TRBV5-1 to TRBJ1-1; D ambiguous. V lost 5 bases to trimming and J lost 1 base, with 12 bases between them. The CDR3 contains 14 residues. Germline CDR1 and CDR2: SGHRS and YFSETQ. Here the CDR3 reads CASSRSSENTEAFF. The CDR3 bases are TGCGCCAGCAGTAGGTCGTCAGAGAACACTGAAGCTTTCTTT.

V is TRBV2 and J is TRBJ1-1; D uncertain. The V gene lost 4 bases and the J gene lost 0 bases, with 12 bases spanning the gap. Germline V gene sequence: CDR1 SNHLY, CDR2 FYNNEI. The CDR3 extends over 15 amino acids. In nucleotides, the CDR3 is TGTGCCAGCAGTGGATACACCGGGATGAACACTGAAGCTTTCTTT. It codes for CASSGYTGMNTEAFF.

The chain recombines TRBV18 with TRBJ2-1; 12 bases match TRBD2. The V gene end was trimmed by 1 base and the J gene end by 7 bases; junction bases not matched to a gene: 5. The CDR3 length is 16 residues. Germline lookup yields CDR1 KGHSH and CDR2 LQKENI. The CDR3 reads CASSPLPSGGANEQFF. The CDR3 DNA reads as TGTGCCAGCTCACCACTACCTAGCGGGGGGGCGAATGAGCAGTTCTTC.

The chain recombines TRBV6-5 with TRBJ1-2; D gene ambiguous. The CDR3 has 15 residues. V lost 6 bases, J lost 4 bases, and 18 bases lay in between. The germline V gene encodes CDR1 MNHEY and CDR2 SVGAGI. CDR3 amino acids: CASRSRSAQLYGYTF. In DNA, the CDR3 is TGTGCCAGCAGGAGCCGGTCAGCCCAACTCTATGGCTACACCTTC.

The genes are TRBV11-2 and TRBJ1-6; D remains unclear. CDR1 and CDR2 (germline): SGHAT, FQNNGV. The CDR3 contains 15 residues. V lost 2 bases, J lost 7 bases, and 12 bases lay in between. As DNA, the CDR3 is TGTGCCAGCAGCTTATTGGGGAGAGGGAATTCACCCCTCCACTTT. Its translation is CASSLLGRGNSPLHF.

The chain carries TRBV5-6 and TRBJ2-3; D is unclear. Germline V lookup: CDR1 SGHDT, CDR2 YYEEEE. The CDR3 is 12 amino acids. Trimming left V 3 bases short and J 4 bases short, with 6 bases between. The chain's CDR3 is CASSSKPDTQYF. As DNA, the CDR3 is TGTGCCAGCAGCTCTAAACCAGATACGCAGTATTTT.

The chain is built from TRBV7-9 and TRBJ1-1; 7 bases line up with TRBD1. V trimming: 1 base; J trimming: 11 bases; junction bases outside the gene matches: 7. The CDR3 length is 13 residues. The germline gives CDR1 SEHNR, CDR2 FQNEAQ (reference sequence). The CDR3 is CASSLGTGSVAFF. Here the CDR3 DNA reads TGTGCCAGCAGCTTAGGGACAGGTTCGGTGGCTTTCTTT.

The rearrangement links TRBV27 to TRBJ2-7; D unresolved. The germline V and J ends were trimmed by 2 bases and 1 base, with 6 bases remaining between them. Looked up from germline, CDR1 is MNHEY and CDR2 is SMNVEV (reference sequence). CDR3 length: 13 amino acids. The CDR3 is CASSLRRSYEQYF. The CDR3 DNA reads as TGTGCCAGCAGTTTAAGACGGTCCTACGAGCAGTACTTC.

The gene calls are TRBV6-6 and TRBJ2-2; 8 bases agree with TRBD1. The V and J ends lost 5 bases and 6 bases, in that order; junction bases with no gene match: 8. Germline V gene data show CDR1 as MNHNY and CDR2 as SVGAGI (reference sequence). This CDR3 has 15 amino acids. The DNA of the CDR3 is TGTGCCAGCAGTCAAGCGGACAGGGAAGCCGGGGAGCTGTTTTTT. Translated: CASSQADREAGELFF.

This chain uses TRBV9 with TRBJ2-3; perhaps D is TRBD1 or TRBD2 (5 bases each). Trimming left V 0 bases short and J 0 bases short, with 11 bases between. The CDR3 contains 16 residues. Germline CDR1 is SGDLS and CDR2 is YYNGEE. The CDR3 protein is CASSVGIGTSTDTQYF. The CDR3 DNA follows: TGTGCCAGCAGCGTAGGTATCGGGACGAGCACAGATACGCAGTATTTT. Supplemented by reference TRBV9 and TRBJ2-3, the full variable domain reads DSGVTQTPKHLITATGQRVTLRCSPRSGDLSVYWYQQSLDQGLQFLIQYYNGEERAKGNILERFSAQQFPDLHSELNLSSLELGDSALYFCASSVGIGTSTDTQYFGPGTRLTVL.

CDR3 in DNA: TGTGCCAGCAGTGATGGTGACAGCTATGGCTACACCTTC. Its protein is CASSDGDSYGYTF. The V call is TRBV2, the J call TRBJ1-2, with a possible D match to TRBD1 (5 bases). Trimming took 3 bases from V and 4 from J, leaving 9 bases between them. Per germline, CDR1 SNHLY and CDR2 FYNNEI. The CDR3 has 13 residues.

Only a few counts were recorded for this clone. This rearrangement joins TRBV5-1 to TRBJ2-3; D unresolved. V was trimmed by 0 bases and J by 6 bases, leaving 11 bases between them. Per germline, CDR1 SGHRS and CDR2 YFSETQ. The CDR3 totals 14 residues. CDR3 in amino acids: CASSLAWVTDTQYF. The CDR3 region has the DNA TGCGCCAGCAGCTTGGCCTGGGTAACTGATACGCAGTATTTT. Full variable domain (outside the CDR3, taken from reference TRBV5-1 and TRBJ2-3): KAGVTQTPRYLIKTRGQQVTLSCSPISGHRSVSWYQQTPGQGLQFLFEYFSETQRNKGNFPGRFSGRQFSNSRSEMNVSTLELGDSALYLCASSLAWVTDTQYFGPGTRLTVL.

This clone has just one count. This rearrangement joins TRBV30 to TRBJ2-7; 7 bases match TRBD2. The CDR3 contains 13 residues. CDR1 and CDR2 (germline): GTSNPN, SVGIG (reference sequence). V trimming: 3 bases; J trimming: 7 bases; junction bases outside the gene matches: 9. DNA of the CDR3: TGTGCCTGGAGCGAAAGGGCCGGGAGGGAGCAGTACTTC. The encoded protein is CAWSERAGREQYF.

DNA for the CDR3: TGTGCCAGCAGTGACTCCGGGGGCCTCTATGGCTACACCTTC. Translating gives CASSDSGGLYGYTF. The gene calls are TRBV6-1 and TRBJ1-2; weak D call: TRBD1 (6 bases). Trimming stripped 3 bases from V and 4 bases from J, with 12 bases between. The CDR3 contains 14 residues. Germline V gives CDR1 MNHNS, CDR2 SASEGT.